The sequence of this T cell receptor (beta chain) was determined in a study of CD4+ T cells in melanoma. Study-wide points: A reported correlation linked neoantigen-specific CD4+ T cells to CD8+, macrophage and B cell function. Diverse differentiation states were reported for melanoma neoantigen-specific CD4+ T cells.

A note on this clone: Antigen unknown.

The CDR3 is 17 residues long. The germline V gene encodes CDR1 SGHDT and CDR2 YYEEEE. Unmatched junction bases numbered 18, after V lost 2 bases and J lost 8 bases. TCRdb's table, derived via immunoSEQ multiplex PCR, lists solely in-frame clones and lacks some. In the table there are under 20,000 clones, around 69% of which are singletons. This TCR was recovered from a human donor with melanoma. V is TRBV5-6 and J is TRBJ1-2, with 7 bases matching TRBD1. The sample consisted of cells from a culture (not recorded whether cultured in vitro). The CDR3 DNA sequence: TGTGCCAGCAGCTTTAGACAGGGACTCCTGGGGAACGCCGGCTACACCTTC. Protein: CASSFRQGLLGNAGYTF. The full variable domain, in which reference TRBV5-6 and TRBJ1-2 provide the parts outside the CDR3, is DAGVTQSPTHLIKTRGQQVTLRCSPKSGHDTVSWYQQALGQGPQFIFQYYEEEERQRGNFPDRFSGHQFPNYSSELNVNALLLGDSALYLCASSFRQGLLGNAGYTFGSGTRLTVV.